This TCR beta chain emerged from a study of shared clonotypes between healthy human individuals. Data came from immunoSEQ multiplex PCR; TCRdb stores just in-frame clones and leaves some out. The sample carries hundreds of thousands of clones, around 73% recorded once. V shed 4 bases and J 6 bases; nucleotides not matched to a gene: 5. This CDR3 is built from 13 residues. CDR1 and CDR2 from the germline V gene are MGHRA and YSYEKL. There were no recent acute infections or vaccinations among the donors, who were healthy HIV-negative adults. V usage is TRBV4-1 and J usage is TRBJ1-2; 7 nucleotides match TRBD1. This receptor was identified in a woman aged 30 to 39 in good health. Specimen: memory CD4+ T cells sorted from blood. Subset given: CD45RA-negative fraction. The CDR3 here is CASSPYRGHGYTF. The CDR3 DNA reads as TGCGCCAGCAGCCCCTACAGGGGTCATGGCTACACCTTC.